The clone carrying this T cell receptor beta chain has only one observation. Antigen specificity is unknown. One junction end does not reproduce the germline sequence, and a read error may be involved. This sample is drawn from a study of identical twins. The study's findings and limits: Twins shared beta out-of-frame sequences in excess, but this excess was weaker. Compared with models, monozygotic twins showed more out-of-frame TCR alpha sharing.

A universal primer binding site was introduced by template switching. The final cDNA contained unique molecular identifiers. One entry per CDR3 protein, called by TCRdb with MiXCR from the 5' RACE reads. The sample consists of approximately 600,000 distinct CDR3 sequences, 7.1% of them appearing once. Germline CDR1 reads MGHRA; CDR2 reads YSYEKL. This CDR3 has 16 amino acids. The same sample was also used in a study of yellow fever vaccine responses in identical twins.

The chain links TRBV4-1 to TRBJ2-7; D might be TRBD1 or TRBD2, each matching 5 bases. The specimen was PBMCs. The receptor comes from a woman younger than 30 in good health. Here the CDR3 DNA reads TGCACCAGCAGCCAAGTTGAGAGGGGACCCCCCTACGAGCAGTACTTC. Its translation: CTSSQVERGPPYEQYF.